Presented here are 30 T cell receptor beta chains from one specimen sequenced in a study of T cell responses to AZD1222 COVID-19 vaccine. Here immunoSEQ multiplex PCR was the method, and the copy in TCRdb shows in-frame clones only, minus some. The repertoire holds more than 85,000 clones, with around 85% as singletons. This specimen was peripheral blood, taken 28 days after the second AZD1222 dose. The receptors stem from an adult who received the AZD1222 COVID-19 vaccine.

The rearrangement links TRBV11-3 to TRBJ2-7; TRBD1 matches at 10 bases. The CDR3 length is 16 residues. Germline trimming cut 1 base from V and 5 bases from J; bases unmatched to any gene: 8. Germline CDR1 and CDR2: SGHNT and YENEEA. In DNA, the CDR3 is TGTGCCAGCAGCTTAGGGTCCGGGACAGGGGTTCACGAGCAGTACTTC. It specifies CASSLGSGTGVHEQYF. The variable domain in full, completed from reference TRBV11-3 and TRBJ2-7, reads EAGVVQSPRYKIIEKKQPVAFWCNPISGHNTLYWYLQNLGQGPELLIRYENEEAVDDSQLPKDRFSAERLKGVDSTLKIQPAELGDSAVYLCASSLGSGTGVHEQYFGPGTRLTVT.

The chain joins TRBV6-5 to TRBJ1-1; the D gene is possibly TRBD1 (5 bases). Germline-derived CDR1 and CDR2 are MNHEY and SVGAGI. V was clipped by 6 bases and J by 5 bases, with 13 bases between them. The length of the CDR3 is 13 residues. CDR3 sequence reads: CASRGGARTEAFF. CDR3 coding DNA: TGTGCCAGCAGGGGCGGGGCGCGGACTGAAGCTTTCTTT.

This clone came up once. The CDR3 reads CAKGQSSGNTIYF. Written as DNA, the CDR3 is TGTGCCAAGGGGCAGAGCTCTGGAAACACCATATATTTT. V is TRBV2 and J is TRBJ1-3; D may be TRBD1 (5 bases). The length of the CDR3 is 13 residues. V lost 10 bases and J 0 bases, leaving 10 bases between the germline ends. CDR1 is SNHLY and CDR2 is FYNNEI in the germline V gene.

The chain recombines TRBV5-1 with TRBJ2-5; D not certain. Germline V gene sequence: CDR1 SGHRS, CDR2 YFSETQ. There are 14 residues in the CDR3. V was cut by 0 bases and J by 0 bases, with 6 bases left in between. The CDR3 nucleotides are TGCGCCAGCAGCTTGGGTGGGGACCAAGAGACCCAGTACTTC. It codes for CASSLGGDQETQYF.

J is TRBJ1-2 and V is TRBV3-1 (or the pseudogene TRBV3-2), with D tentatively TRBD1 (6 bases). Trimming removed 5 bases at V and 8 bases at J, with 15 bases between. The CDR3 is made up of 13 amino acids. Germline values: CDR1 LGHDT, CDR2 YNNKEL (reference sequence). The CDR3 sequence: CASSFQGGGGYTF. The CDR3, as DNA: TGTGCCAGCAGCTTCCAAGGGGGTGGGGGCTACACCTTC.

This clone has only one observation. The rearrangement uses TRBV3-1 (or the pseudogene TRBV3-2) and TRBJ1-1, with D perhaps TRBD1 (5 bases). Trimming pared 4 bases from V and 4 bases from J, leaving 10 bases between. CDR1 LGHDT and CDR2 YNNKEL come from the germline V gene (reference sequence). The CDR3 is made up of 13 amino acids. The CDR3 coding sequence is TGTGCCAGCAGCCGGGGGGAGGGCACTGAAGCTTTCTTT. This sequence encodes CASSRGEGTEAFF.

This chain links TRBV27 with TRBJ2-1; the D gene is possibly TRBD2 (6 bases). Trimming left V 8 bases short and J 9 bases short, with 11 bases between. The CDR3 runs to 11 residues. The V gene's germline CDR1 is MNHEY and CDR2 SMNVEV (reference sequence). The CDR3 loop is CASVRGGEQFF. The CDR3 coding sequence is TGTGCCAGCGTAAGGGGAGGTGAGCAGTTCTTC.

The chain has TRBV7-2 and TRBJ1-2; a weak D match, TRBD1 (6 bases). The CDR3 has 13 residues. Trimming removed 1 base at V and 6 bases at J, with 9 bases between. Germline CDR1 reads SGHTA; CDR2 reads FQGNSA. CDR3 amino acids: CASSLVQGDGYTF. The CDR3 DNA sequence: TGTGCCAGCAGCTTAGTACAGGGTGATGGCTACACCTTC. The whole variable domain, remainder taken from reference TRBV7-2 and TRBJ1-2, is GAGVSQSPSNKVTEKGKDVELRCDPISGHTALYWYRQSLGQGLEFLIYFQGNSAPDKSGLPSDRFSAERTGGSVSTLTIQRTQQEDSAVYLCASSLVQGDGYTFGSGTRLTVV.

The J gene is TRBJ1-4, the V gene TRBV24-1; a weak D match, TRBD1 (6 bases). The CDR3 totals 14 residues. Per the germline V gene, CDR1 is KGHDR and CDR2 is SFDVKD. V lost 1 base and J 8 bases, leaving 10 bases between the germline ends. CDR3 amino acids: CATSDFPDSEKLFF. The CDR3 DNA reads as TGTGCCACCAGTGATTTCCCGGACAGCGAAAAACTGTTTTTT.

This sequence joins TRBV4-1 and TRBJ2-3, with 9 nucleotides matching TRBD2. The CDR3 contains 16 residues. Germline V gene data show CDR1 as MGHRA and CDR2 as YSYEKL. Trimming at V came to 0 bases and at J to 1 base, leaving 2 bases not matched to a gene. Here the CDR3 reads CASSQDAGGRTDTQYF. The CDR3 coding sequence is TGCGCCAGCAGCCAAGATGCGGGGGGGCGCACAGATACGCAGTATTTT.

V and J are TRBV15 and TRBJ2-1, with no clear D. This CDR3 is built from 14 residues. V was trimmed by 1 base and J by 5 bases, leaving 9 bases between them. Germline lookup yields CDR1 LNHNV and CDR2 YYDKDF (reference sequence). CDR3 amino acids: CATSRGNWDNEQFF. As DNA, the CDR3 is TGTGCCACCAGCAGAGGGAATTGGGACAATGAGCAGTTCTTC.

The V and J genes are TRBV6-1 and TRBJ1-2; D gene unclear. CDR3 length: 15 amino acids. The V gene's germline CDR1 is MNHNS and CDR2 SASEGT. Between the trimmed V and J ends, which lost 1 base and 5 bases, there was a span of 14 bases. CDR3: CASSEVEGRVYGYTF. In nucleotides, the CDR3 is TGTGCCAGCAGTGAAGTGGAGGGCCGCGTATATGGCTACACCTTC.

The chain uses TRBV3-1 (or the pseudogene TRBV3-2) and TRBJ2-3; no clear D. The germline V and J ends were trimmed by 4 bases and 1 base, with 6 bases remaining between them. This CDR3 region has 13 residues. Germline values: CDR1 LGHDT, CDR2 YNNKEL (reference sequence). As DNA, the CDR3 is TGTGCCAGCAGCCCTAGAGGCACAGATACGCAGTATTTT. Protein product: CASSPRGTDTQYF.

This clone was counted only a few times. The V call is TRBV30, the J call TRBJ2-3; 12 bases line up with TRBD2. CDR3 length: 14 residues. J lost 1 base, V lost 6 bases, and 2 bases had no gene match. Germline lookup yields CDR1 GTSNPN and CDR2 SVGIG (reference sequence). CDR3 bases: TGTGCCTGTCGACTAGCGGGAGGCACAGATACGCAGTATTTT. Protein product: CACRLAGGTDTQYF.

The chain carries TRBV19 and TRBJ2-2; D is tentatively TRBD1 or TRBD2 (6 bases each). The CDR3 loop spans 14 amino acids. The V gene's germline CDR1 is LNHDA and CDR2 SQIVND (reference sequence). V shed 6 bases and J shed 4 bases, with 12 bases lying between them. CDR3 loop: CASSTGRFTGELFF. DNA of the CDR3: TGTGCCAGTAGCACAGGGAGGTTCACCGGGGAGCTGTTTTTT.

This clone appeared a single time. This sequence joins TRBV5-4 and TRBJ2-7, with D tentatively TRBD1 (6 bases). The CDR3 consists of 14 residues. Germline CDR1 and CDR2: SGHNT and YYREEE (reference sequence). Trimming pared 5 bases from V and 0 bases from J, leaving 12 bases between. The CDR3 region is CASSFQGSSYEQYF. The CDR3, as DNA: TGTGCCAGCAGTTTTCAGGGGAGCTCCTACGAGCAGTACTTC.

This rearrangement joins TRBV19 to TRBJ1-2; no clear D gene. The V end was cut by 6 bases, the J end by 4 bases, with 12 bases between. Germline V gives CDR1 LNHDA, CDR2 SQIVND (reference sequence). The CDR3 totals 13 residues. The CDR3 sequence: CASSEGGTYGYTF. The CDR3, as DNA: TGTGCCAGTAGCGAGGGAGGAACCTATGGCTACACCTTC.

The genes are TRBV5-1 and TRBJ1-2; D might be TRBD1 (5 bases). Trimming cost V 3 bases and J 8 bases, with 20 bases left between them. The CDR3 has 15 amino acids. From germline, CDR1 is SGHRS and CDR2 YFSETQ. The CDR3 spells CASSSMGQDPWGYTF. The CDR3 nucleotides are TGCGCCAGCAGCTCGATGGGGCAAGACCCTTGGGGCTACACCTTC.

The chain recombines TRBV7-3 with TRBJ2-7; D could derive from TRBD1 or TRBD2 (6 bases each). The CDR3 covers 16 residues. Trimming shortened V by 5 bases and J by 4 bases, and 21 bases separated the two germline ends. CDR1 and CDR2 from the germline V gene are SGHTA and FQGTGA. DNA for the CDR3: TGTGCCAGCAGCCCCTCCGGGGGACTCACAGGGTACGAGCAGTACTTC. The encoded protein is CASSPSGGLTGYEQYF.

A single count supports this clone. This chain connects TRBV13 to TRBJ2-1, with TRBD2 matching 9 bases. J gave up 6 bases and V 9 bases, and 12 bases lay outside the gene matches. Germline V gene sequence: CDR1 PRHDT, CDR2 FYEKMQ (reference sequence). The CDR3 sequence is 15 residues long. In DNA, the CDR3 is TGTGCCAGTTTTACCCGGGGACTAGCAGTCAATGAGCAGTTCTTC. Its protein is CASFTRGLAVNEQFF.

V gene TRBV5-1 combines with J gene TRBJ1-1; D uncertain. Germline V gene data show CDR1 as SGHRS and CDR2 as YFSETQ. Trimming removed 7 bases at V and 1 base at J, with 14 bases between. CDR3 length: 14 residues. Written as DNA, the CDR3 is TGCGCCAGCCGGTTAGGCGCGGAGAACACTGAAGCTTTCTTT. Translated: CASRLGAENTEAFF.

This clone was detected only a few times. This chain connects TRBV7-9 to TRBJ2-2; D may correspond to TRBD1 or TRBD2 (6 bases each). The CDR3 totals 14 residues. The V end lost 3 bases, the J end lost 8 bases, and 13 bases lay between the germline ends. Germline V gene lookup returns CDR1 SEHNR and CDR2 FQNEAQ (reference sequence). CDR3 sequence (DNA): TGTGCCAGCAGCTTTGACGGGGGCTGGGGGGAGCTGTTTTTT. As protein: CASSFDGGWGELFF.

The chain carries TRBV24-1 and TRBJ1-3; D remains ambiguous. Trimming stripped 9 bases from V and 2 bases from J, with 7 bases between. The CDR3 consists of 12 residues. From germline, CDR1 is KGHDR and CDR2 SFDVKD. Here the CDR3 DNA reads TGTGCCACCTCCAAAGCTGGAAACACCATATATTTT. Its translation: CATSKAGNTIYF.

The rearrangement joins TRBV19 to TRBJ2-5; possibly TRBD1 for D (8 bases). The germline V gene has CDR1 LNHDA and CDR2 SQIVND (reference sequence). V was cut by 5 bases and J by 5 bases, with 24 bases left in between. CDR3 length: 17 amino acids. CDR3 in DNA: TGTGCCAGTAGTTCCTGGACAGGGAGGGGTGTCTTGGAGACCCAGTACTTC. Its translation: CASSSWTGRGVLETQYF.

This chain joins TRBV5-1 and TRBJ1-2, with D hard to call. Germline V gene lookup returns CDR1 SGHRS and CDR2 YFSETQ. The ends were cut back, 5 bases at V and 1 base at J, with 15 bases in the middle. The CDR3 has 15 amino acids. The CDR3 nucleotides are TGCGCCAGCAGAGCGGCGGGCCGAGGTAACTATGGCTACACCTTC. Amino acid sequence: CASRAAGRGNYGYTF.

Points on this clone: The sample carries other DNA sequences with the same CDR3. V gene TRBV5-4 combines with J gene TRBJ2-3; D ambiguous. Germline values: CDR1 SGHNT, CDR2 YYREEE (reference sequence). The CDR3 covers 13 residues. V dropped 1 base and J dropped 1 base, with 4 bases sitting between them. The chain's CDR3 is CASSLSGTDTQYF. CDR3 DNA: TGTGCCAGCAGCTTGTCGGGCACAGATACGCAGTATTTT.

This chain uses TRBV7-2 with TRBJ1-2; D is uncertain. This CDR3 region has 15 residues. V lost 1 base and J lost 0, with 9 bases in between. CDR1 SGHTA and CDR2 FQGNSA come from the germline V gene. DNA of the CDR3: TGTGCCAGCAGCTTAGATTGGGCAGCTAACTATGGCTACACCTTC. It translates to CASSLDWAANYGYTF.

The V gene is TRBV6-6, the J gene TRBJ2-7, with D perhaps TRBD2 (7 bases). Trimming took 5 bases from V and 6 from J, leaving 17 bases between them. Germline lookup yields CDR1 MNHNY and CDR2 SVGAGI (reference sequence). The CDR3 length is 14 residues. This chain's CDR3 is CASSPGGGRGEQYF. CDR3 coding DNA: TGTGCCAGCAGTCCGGGGGGCGGGCGCGGCGAGCAGTACTTC.

V and J are TRBV5-6 and TRBJ1-2; perhaps TRBD1 as D (5 bases). CDR3 size: 13 residues. Per germline, CDR1 SGHDT and CDR2 YYEEEE. V lost 4 bases and J lost 4, with 11 bases in between. The CDR3 nucleotides are TGTGCCAGCAGCATCGGGGGGGTCTATGGCTACACCTTC. Translating gives CASSIGGVYGYTF.

J is TRBJ1-1 and V is TRBV19, with TRBD1 identical over 7 bases. Losses at the gene ends were 6 bases for V and 1 base for J; bases not matched to a gene: 8. The germline V gene has CDR1 LNHDA and CDR2 SQIVND (reference sequence). CDR3 length: 15 residues. CDR3 coding DNA: TGTGCCAGTAGCGAGAACAGGGGACGGAACACTGAAGCTTTCTTT. Translation gives CASSENRGRNTEAFF.